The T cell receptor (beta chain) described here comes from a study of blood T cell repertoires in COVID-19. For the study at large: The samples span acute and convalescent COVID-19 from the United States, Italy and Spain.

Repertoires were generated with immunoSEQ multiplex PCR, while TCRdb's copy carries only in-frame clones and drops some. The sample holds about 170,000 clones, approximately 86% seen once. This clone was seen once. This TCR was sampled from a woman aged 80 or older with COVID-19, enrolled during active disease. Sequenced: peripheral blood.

The CDR3 DNA sequence: TGTGCCAGCAGACCTCAGGGTGGGCCTCATGGCTACACCTTC. Encoded protein: CASRPQGGPHGYTF. The chain has TRBV6-2 or TRBV6-3 and TRBJ1-2; a possible D gene is TRBD1 (5 bases). Deletions cut 6 bases from V and 6 bases from J, with 17 bases between. Germline-derived CDR1 and CDR2 are MNHEY and SVGEGT. The CDR3 spans 14 residues.